This paragraph reports one TCR beta chain. Its cognate antigen has yet to be identified. No base quality information exists; no much larger clone differs at one position. This sample was taken from a study of resident and recirculating memory T cells in vitiligo (dated by TCRdb to 2016 to 2019). Concerning the study at large: The study took epidermis from shave biopsies of two lesional and two nonlesional sites, plus PBMCs, from each of a few stable vitiligo patients for TCR beta sequencing. Right before genomic DNA was extracted using the Qiagen DNeasy Blood & Tissue Kit, the samples were homogenized with no cell sorting step. The goal of the human TCR beta sequencing was to check whether lesional vitiligo skin contained specific clones that differed from the clones found in nonlesional skin and blood. Overall study results and their limits: Mechanistic studies in the future are needed to assess how much the detected T cell clones and the human Trm pools versus Tcm pools each contribute. No unique dominant TCR clone was detected, and variation in clonality was observed among vitiligo lesions. By overlap and correlation analysis, no significant repertoire overlap was shown between biopsies, even within a single patient, except for each lesion compared with itself. TCR sequences were not conserved across biopsy sites or patients, suggesting that different T cell clones infiltrate different lesions, described as private specificity.

TCR beta chains were amplified from genomic DNA with the immunoSEQ hsTCRB kit. Sequencing of TCR beta libraries was performed on an Illumina MiSeq instrument by the immunoSEQ service. Per the original workflow: The immunoSEQ Analyzer was used to analyze the repertoire data. The clones in this table, taken by TCRdb from immuneACCESS, are in-frame only. Not every clone is retained; where verified, under half of the shortfall comes from an unresolved V gene, and the cause of the rest is unknown. The V and J calls and clone size were taken over from that table, and D and trimming were inferred from the DNA. Recorded for this sample are roughly 42,000 clones; nearly 95% of them occurred a single time. The ten largest clones capture roughly 5% of the sample. A patient's vitiligo counted as stable when the lesions had not changed at all during the previous 6 months. To count as stable, patients also needed to show no confetti depigmentation, which is a clinical sign of active vitiligo. Patients who had been treated within the previous three months were excluded. Ficoll density gradient centrifugation was used to isolate PBMCs from heparinized blood, after which the PBMCs were flash-frozen.

Sample: blood. The sequence was collected from a male donor with vitiligo.

In nucleotide form, the sequence is TGTGCCAGCAGCCCCCAAGGGAGCGGGGGTAACACCGGGGAGCTGTTTTTT. It specifies CASSPQGSGGNTGELFF. The receptor chain draws on TRBV4-2 and TRBJ2-2, with 8 bases matching TRBD2. Including cysteine and phenylalanine, the CDR3 has 17 amino acids. The retained sequence is limited to the CDR3, 51 bases, with the frame set at the first base. CDR1 and CDR2 are read off the germline V gene as LGHNA and YNFKEQ. The V end gives up 4 bases and the J end 2 bases, leaving 9 bases in the junction not matched to a gene.